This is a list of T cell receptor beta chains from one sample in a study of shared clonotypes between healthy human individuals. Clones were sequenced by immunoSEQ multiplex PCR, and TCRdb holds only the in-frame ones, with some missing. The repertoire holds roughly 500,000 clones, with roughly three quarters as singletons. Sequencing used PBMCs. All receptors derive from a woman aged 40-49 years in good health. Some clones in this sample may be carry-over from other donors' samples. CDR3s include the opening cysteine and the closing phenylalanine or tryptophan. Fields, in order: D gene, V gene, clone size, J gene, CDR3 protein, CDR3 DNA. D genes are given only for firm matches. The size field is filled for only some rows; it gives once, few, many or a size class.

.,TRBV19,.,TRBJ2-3,CASSRASTDTQYF,TGTGCCAGTAGTCGCGCTAGTACAGATACGCAGTATTTT
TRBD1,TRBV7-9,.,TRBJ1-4,CASSPGTVNEKLFF,TGTGCCAGCAGCCCCGGGACAGTTAATGAAAAACTGTTTTTT
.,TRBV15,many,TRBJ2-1,CATSTGLPSNEQFF,TGTGCCACCAGCACCGGACTACCCAGCAATGAGCAGTTCTTC
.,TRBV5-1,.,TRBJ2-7,CASSRYSYEQYF,TGCGCCAGCAGCCGGTATTCCTACGAGCAGTACTTC
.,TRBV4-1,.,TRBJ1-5,CASTPGLGEGNQPQHF,TGCGCCAGCACTCCCGGTTTAGGGGAGGGCAATCAGCCCCAGCATTTT
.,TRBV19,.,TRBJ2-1,CASRVRRDTISYNEQFF,TGTGCCAGTAGAGTACGTCGGGACACCATCTCCTACAATGAGCAGTTCTTC
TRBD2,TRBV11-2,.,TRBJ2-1,CASSLDGLAGVHEQFF,TGTGCCAGCAGCTTAGACGGACTAGCGGGAGTGCATGAGCAGTTCTTC
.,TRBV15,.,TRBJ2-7,CATSRDLWGEQYF,TGTGCCACCAGCAGAGATCTTTGGGGCGAGCAGTACTTC
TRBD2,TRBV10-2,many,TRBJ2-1,CASSDPGLAGDSGRQFF,TGCGCCAGCAGTGATCCTGGACTAGCGGGAGATAGCGGGAGGCAGTTCTTC
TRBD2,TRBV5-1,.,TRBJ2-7,CASSTGTSGYSYEQYF,TGCGCCAGCAGCACCGGGACTAGCGGGTATTCCTACGAGCAGTACTTC
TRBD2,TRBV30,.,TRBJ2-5,CAWSGLAGTSETQYF,TGTGCCTGGAGTGGACTAGCGGGCACGTCGGAGACCCAGTACTTC
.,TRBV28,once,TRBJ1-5,CASSQGWGNNQPQHF,TGTGCCAGCAGCCAGGGGTGGGGGAACAATCAGCCCCAGCATTTT
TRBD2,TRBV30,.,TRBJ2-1,CAWIWTSGKINEQFF,TGTGCCTGGATTTGGACTAGCGGGAAAATAAATGAGCAGTTCTTC
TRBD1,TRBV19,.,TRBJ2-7,CASRSGQGTYEQYF,TGTGCCAGTAGGTCGGGACAGGGTACCTACGAGCAGTACTTC
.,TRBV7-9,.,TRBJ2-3,CASSSSLAYTDTQYF,TGTGCCAGCAGCTCCTCTCTAGCCTACACAGATACGCAGTATTTT
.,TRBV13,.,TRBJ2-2,CASSSFRGTGELFF,TGTGCCAGCAGCTCCTTCCGCGGCACCGGGGAGCTGTTTTTT
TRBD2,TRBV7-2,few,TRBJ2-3,CASSPLDGRGTDTQYF,TGTGCCAGCAGCCCCTTGGACGGGAGGGGCACAGATACGCAGTATTTT
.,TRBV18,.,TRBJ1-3,CASSPPRRRTSGNTIYF,TGTGCCAGCTCACCACCGAGGAGAAGGACCTCTGGAAACACCATATATTTT
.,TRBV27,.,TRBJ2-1,CATNQAGPNNEQFF,TGTGCCACCAACCAGGCGGGACCCAACAATGAGCAGTTCTTC
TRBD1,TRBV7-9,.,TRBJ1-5,CASSPGTGSFNQPQHF,TGTGCCAGCAGCCCCGGGACAGGGAGTTTCAATCAGCCCCAGCATTTT
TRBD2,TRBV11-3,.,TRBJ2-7,CASSASGGTSYEQYF,TGTGCCAGCAGCGCGAGCGGGGGGACTTCCTACGAGCAGTACTTC
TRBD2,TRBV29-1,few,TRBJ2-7,CSAGTSGVSYEQYF,TGCAGCGCCGGGACTAGCGGAGTCTCCTACGAGCAGTACTTC
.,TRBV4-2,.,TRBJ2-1,CASSQEARGTYNEQFF,TGTGCCAGCAGCCAAGAGGCTCGGGGGACTTACAATGAGCAGTTCTTC
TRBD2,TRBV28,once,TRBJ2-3,CASSSPGLIPSTDTQYF,TGTGCCAGCAGTTCCCCGGGACTAATTCCTAGCACAGATACGCAGTATTTT
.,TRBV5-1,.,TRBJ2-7,CASRRSQAYEQYF,TGCGCCAGCCGACGGTCTCAGGCTTACGAGCAGTACTTC
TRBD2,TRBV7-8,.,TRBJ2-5,CASSPGTSGSLGFQETQYF,TGTGCCAGCAGCCCCGGGACTAGCGGGAGCCTGGGGTTCCAAGAGACCCAGTACTTC
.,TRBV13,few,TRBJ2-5,CASSTRQQETQYF,TGTGCCAGCAGCACCCGACAGCAAGAGACCCAGTACTTC
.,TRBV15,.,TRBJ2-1,CATSREGLGWSSYNEQFF,TGTGCCACCAGCAGAGAAGGTTTGGGCTGGAGCTCCTACAATGAGCAGTTCTTC
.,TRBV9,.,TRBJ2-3,CASSVAPSGADTQYF,TGTGCCAGCAGCGTGGCCCCTAGTGGTGCAGATACGCAGTATTTT
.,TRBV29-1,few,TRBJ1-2,CSVETGYGYTF,TGCAGCGTTGAAACAGGCTATGGCTACACCTTC
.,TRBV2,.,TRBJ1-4,CASSSRTGSGEKLFF,TGTGCCAGCAGCTCACGGACGGGCTCGGGTGAAAAACTGTTTTTT
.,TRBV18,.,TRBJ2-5,CASSRDSGETQYF,TGTGCCAGCTCACGAGATAGCGGAGAGACCCAGTACTTC
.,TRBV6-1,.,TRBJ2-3,CASSEAESTDTQYF,TGTGCCAGCAGTGAAGCGGAAAGCACAGATACGCAGTATTTT
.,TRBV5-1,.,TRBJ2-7,CASSLAAGEQYF,TGCGCCAGCAGCTTAGCGGCGGGCGAGCAGTACTTC
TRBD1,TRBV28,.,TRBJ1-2,CASGQGALGYTF,TGTGCCAGCGGACAGGGGGCTCTGGGCTACACCTTC
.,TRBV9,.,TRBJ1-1,CASRPTENTEAFF,TGTGCCAGCAGGCCGACAGAGAACACTGAAGCTTTCTTT
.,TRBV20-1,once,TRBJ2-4,CSAVIDIQYF,TGCAGTGCCGTTATTGACATTCAGTACTTC
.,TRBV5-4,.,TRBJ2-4,CASSNGDGVNIQYF,TGTGCCAGCAGCAACGGGGACGGAGTAAACATTCAGTACTTC
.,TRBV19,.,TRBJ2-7,CASSINPYEQYF,TGTGCCAGTAGTATAAATCCCTACGAGCAGTACTTC
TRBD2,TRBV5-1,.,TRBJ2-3,CASSLGASGPSTQYF,TGCGCCAGCAGCTTGGGTGCTAGCGGGCCGTCCACGCAGTATTTT
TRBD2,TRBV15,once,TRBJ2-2,CATSRFTSGRRVGELFF,TGTGCCACCAGCAGATTTACTAGCGGGAGAAGGGTCGGGGAGCTGTTTTTT
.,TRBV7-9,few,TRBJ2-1,CASSPRGGSAYNEQFF,TGTGCCAGCAGCCCCAGAGGGGGTAGCGCTTACAATGAGCAGTTCTTC
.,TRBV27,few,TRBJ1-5,CASAGYTNQPQHF,TGTGCCAGCGCAGGGTATACCAATCAGCCCCAGCATTTT